This T cell receptor beta chain appears in the sequencing data of a study of T cells in Graves' hyperthyroidism and ophthalmopathy. The CDR3 length is 15 residues. The V and J ends lost 4 bases and 9 bases, in that order; junction bases with no gene match: 10. Germline assignment: CDR1 SGHVS and CDR2 FNYEAQ. PBMCs stemmed from more than 7.5 ml fresh peripheral blood. The source material, RNA transcripts, was used to amplify TCR beta CDR3 regions. HTBI primers were employed in a first-round RT-PCR of the TCR CDR3. TCRdb re-called the multiplex PCR reads with MiXCR, one entry per CDR3 protein. The sample has some 500,000 distinct CDR3 sequences; about an eighth are singletons. Findings of the study overall: Prediction of ophthalmopathy progression came a median around 6.5 months pre-onset.

Of note for this clonotype: Its target is unknown.

V and J are TRBV7-6 and TRBJ1-5; TRBD1 matches at 9 bases. The receptor was isolated from a young woman with Graves' hyperthyroidism. Sequenced material: blood. This CDR3 reads CASSSDRGPVWPQHF. The DNA for the CDR3 is TGTGCCAGCAGCTCGGACAGGGGTCCCGTGTGGCCCCAGCATTTT.